This T cell receptor beta chain was documented in a study of cytomegalovirus exposure and HLA in healthy donors. CDR3 length: 16 residues. Trimming cost V 2 bases and J 3 bases; bases outside gene matches: 3. In germline, CDR1 is SGHNT, CDR2 YYREEE (reference sequence). On this clone: What it binds is unknown.

Broader study findings: By a later analysis, the bulk of CMV-associated TCR beta chains appeared HLA-restricted.

PCR primers comprised 60 Vbeta and 13 Jbeta primers. Using immunoSEQ multiplex PCR, the repertoire was profiled, and TCRdb retains in-frame clones only, with some absent. The sample has over 120,000 clones, 75% to 90% seen once. The source material was PBMCs. This TCR was sampled from a woman aged 30 to 39 in good health and CMV-seronegative. This sequence joins TRBV5-4 and TRBJ2-2; TRBD2 matches at 11 bases. The CDR3: CASSFSGRVDTGELFF. CDR3 DNA: TGTGCCAGCAGCTTTAGCGGGAGGGTCGACACCGGGGAGCTGTTTTTT.